The clone carrying this T cell receptor beta chain appeared a few times. This sample was included in a study of blood T cells in healthy people across ages. Alongside a J-beta primer mix, a sample-barcoded 5' primer served in a second PCR lasting about 6 to 11 cycles. A single record per CDR3 protein comes from TCRdb applying MiXCR to the 5' RACE reads. The data contain 1.5 million to 2 million distinct CDR3 sequences, roughly two fifths of them singletons. In germline, CDR1 is SGHAT, CDR2 FQDESV (reference sequence). V was cut by 5 bases and J by 5 bases, with 15 bases left in between. There are 14 residues in the CDR3.

The specimen was blood. This chain uses TRBV11-1 with TRBJ1-1; D unclear. The receptor comes from a human donor in good health. The CDR3 DNA is TGTGCCAGCAGCACGACTCCGTCGGGGACTGAAGCTTTCTTT. Translated, it gives CASSTTPSGTEAFF.